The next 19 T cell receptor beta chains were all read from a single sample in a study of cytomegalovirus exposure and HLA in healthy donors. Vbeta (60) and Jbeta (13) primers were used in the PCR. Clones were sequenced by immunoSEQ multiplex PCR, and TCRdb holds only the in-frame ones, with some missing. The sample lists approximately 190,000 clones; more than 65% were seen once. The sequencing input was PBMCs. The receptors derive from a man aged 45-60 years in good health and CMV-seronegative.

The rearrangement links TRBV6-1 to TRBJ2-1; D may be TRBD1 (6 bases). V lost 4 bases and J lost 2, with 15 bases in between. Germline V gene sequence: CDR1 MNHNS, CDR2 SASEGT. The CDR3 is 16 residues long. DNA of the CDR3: TGTGCCAGCAGTGGCAGACAGGCCCGTCCCTACAATGAGCAGTTCTTC. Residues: CASSGRQARPYNEQFF.

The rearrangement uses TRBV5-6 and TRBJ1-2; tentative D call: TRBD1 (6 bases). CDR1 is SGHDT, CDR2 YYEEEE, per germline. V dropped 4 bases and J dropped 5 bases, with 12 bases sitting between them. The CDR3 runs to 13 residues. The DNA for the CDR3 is TGTGCCAGCAGCCCCGCAGGGGTATATGGCTACACCTTC. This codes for CASSPAGVYGYTF.

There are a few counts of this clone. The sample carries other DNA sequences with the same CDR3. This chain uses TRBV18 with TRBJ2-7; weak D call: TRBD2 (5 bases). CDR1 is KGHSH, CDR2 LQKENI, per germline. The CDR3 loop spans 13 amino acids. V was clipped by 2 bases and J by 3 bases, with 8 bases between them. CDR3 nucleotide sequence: TGTGCCAGCTCACCAAGGGAGAGCTACGAGCAGTACTTC. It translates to CASSPRESYEQYF.

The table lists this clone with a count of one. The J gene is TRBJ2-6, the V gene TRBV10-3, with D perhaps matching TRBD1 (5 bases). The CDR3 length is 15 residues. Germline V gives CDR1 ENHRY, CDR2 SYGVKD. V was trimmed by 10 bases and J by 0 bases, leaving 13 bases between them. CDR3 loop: CATLKDSSGANVLTF. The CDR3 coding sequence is TGTGCCACCCTGAAAGACAGCTCTGGGGCCAACGTCCTGACTTTC.

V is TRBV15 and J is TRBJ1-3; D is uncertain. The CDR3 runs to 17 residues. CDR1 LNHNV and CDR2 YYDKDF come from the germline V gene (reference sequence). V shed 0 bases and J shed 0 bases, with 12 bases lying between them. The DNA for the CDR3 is TGTGCCACCAGCAGAGATCTTGGCGGAAGCTCTGGAAACACCATATATTTT. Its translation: CATSRDLGGSSGNTIYF.

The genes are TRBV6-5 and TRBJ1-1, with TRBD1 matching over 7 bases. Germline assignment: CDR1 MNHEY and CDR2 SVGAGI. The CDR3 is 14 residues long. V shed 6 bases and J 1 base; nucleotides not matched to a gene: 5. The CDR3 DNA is TGTGCCAGCAGCCCCGGGACAGCGAACACTGAAGCTTTCTTT. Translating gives CASSPGTANTEAFF.

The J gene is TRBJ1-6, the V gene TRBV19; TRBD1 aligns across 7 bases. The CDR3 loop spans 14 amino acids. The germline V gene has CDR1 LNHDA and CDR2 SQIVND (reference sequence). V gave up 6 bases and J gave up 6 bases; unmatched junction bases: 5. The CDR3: CASSYGTANSPLHF. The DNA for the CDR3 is TGTGCCAGTAGCTACGGGACAGCTAATTCACCCCTCCACTTT.

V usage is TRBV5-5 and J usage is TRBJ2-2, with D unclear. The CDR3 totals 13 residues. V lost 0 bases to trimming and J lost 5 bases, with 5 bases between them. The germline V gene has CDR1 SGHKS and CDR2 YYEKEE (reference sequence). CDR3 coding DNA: TGTGCCAGCAGCTTGGTTCCAACCGGGGAGCTGTTTTTT. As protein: CASSLVPTGELFF.

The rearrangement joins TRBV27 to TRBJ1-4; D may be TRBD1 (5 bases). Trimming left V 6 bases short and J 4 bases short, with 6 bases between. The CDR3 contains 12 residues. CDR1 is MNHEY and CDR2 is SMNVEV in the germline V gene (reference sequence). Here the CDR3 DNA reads TGTGCCAGCAGGGGGGGTAATGAAAAACTGTTTTTT. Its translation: CASRGGNEKLFF.

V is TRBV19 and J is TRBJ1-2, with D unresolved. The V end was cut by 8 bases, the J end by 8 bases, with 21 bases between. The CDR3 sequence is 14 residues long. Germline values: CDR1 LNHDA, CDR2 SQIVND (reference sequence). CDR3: CASCGYSLLGGYTF. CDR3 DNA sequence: TGTGCCAGTTGTGGGTACAGCCTCCTCGGCGGCTACACCTTC.

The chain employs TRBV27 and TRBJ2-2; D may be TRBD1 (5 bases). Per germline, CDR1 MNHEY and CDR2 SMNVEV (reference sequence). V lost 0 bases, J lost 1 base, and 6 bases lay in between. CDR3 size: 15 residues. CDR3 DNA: TGTGCCAGCAGTTTATCGACAGAGAACACCGGGGAGCTGTTTTTT. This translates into CASSLSTENTGELFF.

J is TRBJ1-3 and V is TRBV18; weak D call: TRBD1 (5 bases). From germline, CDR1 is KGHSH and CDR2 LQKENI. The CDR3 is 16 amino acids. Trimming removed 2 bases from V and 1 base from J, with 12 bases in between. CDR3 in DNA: TGTGCCAGCTCACCATCGACAGTTACTTCTGGAAACACCATATATTTT. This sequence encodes CASSPSTVTSGNTIYF.

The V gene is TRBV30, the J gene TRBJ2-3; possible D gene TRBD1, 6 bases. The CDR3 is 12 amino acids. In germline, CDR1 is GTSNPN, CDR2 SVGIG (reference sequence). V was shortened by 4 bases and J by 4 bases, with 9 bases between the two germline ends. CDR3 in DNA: TGTGCCTGGACAACAGGGTCAGATACGCAGTATTTT. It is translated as CAWTTGSDTQYF.

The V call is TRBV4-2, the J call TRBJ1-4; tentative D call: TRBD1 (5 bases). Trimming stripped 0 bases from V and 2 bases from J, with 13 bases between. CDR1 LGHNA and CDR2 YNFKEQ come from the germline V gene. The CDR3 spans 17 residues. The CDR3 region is CASSQDPQGSTNEKLFF. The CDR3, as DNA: TGTGCCAGCAGCCAAGATCCCCAGGGATCCACTAATGAAAAACTGTTTTTT.

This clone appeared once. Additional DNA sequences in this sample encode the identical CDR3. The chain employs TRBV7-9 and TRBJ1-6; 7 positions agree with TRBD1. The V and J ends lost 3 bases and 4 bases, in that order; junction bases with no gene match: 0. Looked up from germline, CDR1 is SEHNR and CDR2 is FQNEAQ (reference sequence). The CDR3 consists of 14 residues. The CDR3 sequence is CASSLTGYNSPLHF. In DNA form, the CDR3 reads TGTGCCAGCAGCTTGACAGGGTATAATTCACCCCTCCACTTT.

CDR3 nucleotides: TGTGCCAGTAATGGACAAGCCGGAAACACCATATATTTT. Residues: CASNGQAGNTIYF. The V call is TRBV19, the J call TRBJ1-3; D possibly corresponds to TRBD1 (5 bases). The ends were cut back, 7 bases at V and 4 bases at J, with 11 bases in the middle. CDR1 is LNHDA and CDR2 is SQIVND in the germline V gene (reference sequence). The CDR3 length is 13 residues.

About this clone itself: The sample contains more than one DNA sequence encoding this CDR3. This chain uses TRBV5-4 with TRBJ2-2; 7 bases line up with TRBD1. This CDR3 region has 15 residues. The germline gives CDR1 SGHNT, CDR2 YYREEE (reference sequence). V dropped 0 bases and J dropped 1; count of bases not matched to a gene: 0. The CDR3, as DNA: TGTGCCAGCAGCTTGGGACAGGGGAACACCGGGGAGCTGTTTTTT. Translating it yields CASSLGQGNTGELFF.

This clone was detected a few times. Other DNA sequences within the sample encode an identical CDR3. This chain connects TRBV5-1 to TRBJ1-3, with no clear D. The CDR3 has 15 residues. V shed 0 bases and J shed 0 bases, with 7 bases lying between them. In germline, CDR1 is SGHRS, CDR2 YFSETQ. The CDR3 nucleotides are TGCGCCAGCAGCTTGGGGTCTACCTCTGGAAACACCATATATTTT. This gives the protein CASSLGSTSGNTIYF.

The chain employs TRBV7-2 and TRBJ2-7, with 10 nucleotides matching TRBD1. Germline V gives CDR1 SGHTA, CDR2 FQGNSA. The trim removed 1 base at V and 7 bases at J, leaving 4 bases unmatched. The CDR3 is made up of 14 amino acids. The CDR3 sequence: CASSLGQGADEQYF. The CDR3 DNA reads TGTGCCAGCAGCTTAGGACAGGGGGCGGATGAGCAGTACTTC.